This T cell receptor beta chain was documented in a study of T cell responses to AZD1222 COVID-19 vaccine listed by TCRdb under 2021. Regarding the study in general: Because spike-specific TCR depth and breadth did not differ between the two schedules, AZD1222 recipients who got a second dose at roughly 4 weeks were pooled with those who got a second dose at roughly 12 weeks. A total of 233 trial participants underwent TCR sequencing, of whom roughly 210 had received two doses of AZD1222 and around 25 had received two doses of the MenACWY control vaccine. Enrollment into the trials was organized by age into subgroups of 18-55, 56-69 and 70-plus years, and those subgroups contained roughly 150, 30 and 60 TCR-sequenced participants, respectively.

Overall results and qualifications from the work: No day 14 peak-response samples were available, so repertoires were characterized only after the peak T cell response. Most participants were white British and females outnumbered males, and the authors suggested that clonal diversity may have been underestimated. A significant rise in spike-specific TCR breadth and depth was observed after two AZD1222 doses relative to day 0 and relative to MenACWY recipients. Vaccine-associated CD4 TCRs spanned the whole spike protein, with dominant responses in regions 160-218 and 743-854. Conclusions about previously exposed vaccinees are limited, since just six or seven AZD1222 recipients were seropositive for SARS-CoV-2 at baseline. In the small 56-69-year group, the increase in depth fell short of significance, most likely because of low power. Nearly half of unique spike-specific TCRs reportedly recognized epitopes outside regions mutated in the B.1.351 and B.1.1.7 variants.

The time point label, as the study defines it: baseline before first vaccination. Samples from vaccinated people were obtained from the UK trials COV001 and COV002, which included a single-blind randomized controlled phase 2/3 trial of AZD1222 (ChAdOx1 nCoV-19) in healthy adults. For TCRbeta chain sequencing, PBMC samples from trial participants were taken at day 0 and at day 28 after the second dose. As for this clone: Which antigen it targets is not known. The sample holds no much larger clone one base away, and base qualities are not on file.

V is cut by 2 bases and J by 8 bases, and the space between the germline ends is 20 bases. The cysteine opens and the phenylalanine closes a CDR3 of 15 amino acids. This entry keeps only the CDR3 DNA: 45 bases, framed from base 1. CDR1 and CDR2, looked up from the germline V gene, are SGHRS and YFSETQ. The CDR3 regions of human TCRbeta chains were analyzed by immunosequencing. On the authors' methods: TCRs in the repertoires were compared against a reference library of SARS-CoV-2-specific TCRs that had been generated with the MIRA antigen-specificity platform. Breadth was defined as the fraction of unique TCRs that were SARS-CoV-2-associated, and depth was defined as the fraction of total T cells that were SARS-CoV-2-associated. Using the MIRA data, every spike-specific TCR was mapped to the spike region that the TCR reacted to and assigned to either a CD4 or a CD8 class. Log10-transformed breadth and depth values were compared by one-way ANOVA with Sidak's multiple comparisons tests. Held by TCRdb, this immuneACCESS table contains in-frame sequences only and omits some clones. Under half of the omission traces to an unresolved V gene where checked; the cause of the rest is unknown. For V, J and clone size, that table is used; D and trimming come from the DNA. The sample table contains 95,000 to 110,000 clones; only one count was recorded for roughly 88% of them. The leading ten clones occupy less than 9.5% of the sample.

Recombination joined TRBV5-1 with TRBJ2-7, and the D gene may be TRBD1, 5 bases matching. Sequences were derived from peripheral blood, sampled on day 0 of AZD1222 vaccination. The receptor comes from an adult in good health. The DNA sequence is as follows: TGCGCCAGCAGCTTCAGGGCACAGGACGGTTTACAGCAGTACTTC. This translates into CASSFRAQDGLQQYF.